These 29 T cell receptor beta chains were sequenced from one sample in a study of CD8 T cells in ankylosing spondylitis. Study findings and constraints: What appeared characteristic of ankylosing spondylitis blood was a TCR beta motif of eight highly homologous variants.

TCRdb re-derived calls from the 5' RACE reads in MiXCR, one entry per CDR3 protein. The sample lists approximately 400,000 distinct CDR3 sequences, around 26% occurring once. The antigens for these receptors are not known. The material sequenced was blood, either unsorted or a sorted T cell fraction (not recorded which). Receptors originate from a male donor with ankylosing spondylitis.

V and J are TRBV10-3 and TRBJ2-2, with D maybe TRBD2 (6 bases). This CDR3 spans 14 amino acids. Germline values: CDR1 ENHRY, CDR2 SYGVKD. V lost 6 bases to trimming and J lost 2 bases, with 10 bases between them. The CDR3, as DNA: TGTGCCATCAGGGGGACTTCTAACACCGGGGAGCTGTTTTTT. Amino acids: CAIRGTSNTGELFF.

V usage is TRBV11-2 and J usage is TRBJ2-1; a weak D match, TRBD1 (6 bases). The germline V and J ends were trimmed by 5 bases and 0 bases, with 11 bases remaining between them. Germline V CDR1 and CDR2: SGHAT, FQNNGV. This CDR3 region has 15 residues. The CDR3 nucleotides read TGTGCCAGCAGCGGCTGGGACACCTCCTACAATGAGCAGTTCTTC. Its translation: CASSGWDTSYNEQFF.

The chain carries TRBV7-2 and TRBJ1-1; 7 positions agree with TRBD1. The length of the CDR3 is 13 residues. Germline V CDR1 and CDR2: SGHTA, FQGNSA. J lost 11 bases, V lost 1 base, and 7 bases had no gene match. The CDR3 region has the DNA TGTGCCAGCAGCTTAGAAATGGGACAGAAGGCTTTCTTT. It specifies CASSLEMGQKAFF.

This clonotype was detected only once. The J gene is TRBJ2-1, the V gene TRBV5-6, with 12 bases fitting TRBD2. Per the germline V gene, CDR1 is SGHDT and CDR2 is YYEEEE. The junction had 8 bases not matched to a gene; V was cut back by 0 bases and J by 4 bases. The CDR3 covers 18 residues. The CDR3 loop reads CASSLARWTSGTYNEQFF. The CDR3 bases are TGTGCCAGCAGCTTGGCCAGATGGACTAGCGGGACTTACAATGAGCAGTTCTTC.

The chain joins TRBV5-1 to TRBJ2-3; a possible D gene is TRBD2 (5 bases). This CDR3 is built from 14 residues. Germline CDR1 and CDR2: SGHRS and YFSETQ. V lost 8 bases, J lost 3 bases, and 16 bases lay in between. The CDR3: CASTGVLRTDTQYF. CDR3 coding DNA: TGCGCCAGTACCGGGGTTCTGAGAACAGATACGCAGTATTTT.

J is TRBJ1-4 and V is TRBV2; a weak D match, TRBD1 (5 bases). V lost 7 bases and J 0 bases, leaving 12 bases between the germline ends. The CDR3 is made up of 15 amino acids. Looked up from germline, CDR1 is SNHLY and CDR2 is FYNNEI. The CDR3 coding sequence is TGTGCCAGCACCCTTAGGGGCGCAACTAATGAAAAACTGTTTTTT. Amino acids: CASTLRGATNEKLFF. The whole variable domain, filled in from reference TRBV2 and TRBJ1-4, reads EPEVTQTPSHQVTQMGQEVILRCVPISNHLYFYWYRQILGQKVEFLVSFYNNEISEKSEIFDDQFSVERPDGSNFTLKIRSTKLEDSAMYFCASTLRGATNEKLFFGSGTQLSVL.

The J gene is TRBJ2-1, the V gene TRBV11-3; TRBD2 aligns across 7 bases. Germline V CDR1 and CDR2: SGHNT, YENEEA. The CDR3 is 15 amino acids. The J segment lost 5 bases and the V segment lost 5 bases, leaving 9 bases of the junction unmatched. CDR3 loop: CASSGSGTTNNEQFF. The DNA for the CDR3 is TGTGCCAGCAGCGGCTCCGGGACTACCAACAATGAGCAGTTCTTC.

The rearrangement joins TRBV20-1 to TRBJ1-5; D is uncertain. CDR3 length equals 12 residues. Germline values: CDR1 DFQATT, CDR2 SNEGSKA (reference sequence). Trimming pared 3 bases from V and 4 bases from J, leaving 7 bases between. CDR3 amino acids: CSASKVNQPQHF. The CDR3 coding sequence is TGCAGTGCTAGTAAGGTTAATCAGCCCCAGCATTTT.

The rearrangement joins TRBV5-6 to TRBJ2-2; TRBD1 aligns across 7 bases. Germline CDR1 reads SGHDT; CDR2 reads YYEEEE. This CDR3 contains 16 residues. V dropped 4 bases and J dropped 3; count of bases not matched to a gene: 9. The CDR3 is CASSPTDRADTGELFF. The CDR3 DNA sequence: TGTGCCAGCAGCCCAACAGACAGGGCGGACACCGGGGAGCTGTTTTTT.

There are a few counts of this clonotype. The chain employs TRBV12-3 or TRBV12-4 and TRBJ2-2; maybe TRBD1 (6 bases). The CDR3 loop spans 14 amino acids. V dropped 6 bases and J dropped 7 bases, with 15 bases sitting between them. This CDR3 reads CASRLSGVLGELFF. DNA of the CDR3: TGTGCCAGCAGATTATCAGGGGTTCTCGGGGAGCTGTTTTTT.

The CDR3 spells CASSLDRGYSNQPQHF. CDR3 DNA: TGTGCCAGCAGCCTGGACAGGGGTTATAGCAATCAGCCCCAGCATTTT. This chain connects TRBV7-8 to TRBJ1-5; 9 bases line up with TRBD1. In germline, CDR1 is SGHVS, CDR2 FQNEAQ. The CDR3 loop spans 16 amino acids. V shed 5 bases and J 0 bases; nucleotides not matched to a gene: 5.

This clonotype was observed at least ten times. The rearrangement uses TRBV12-3 or TRBV12-4 and TRBJ1-5; TRBD1 might be the D (5 bases). Trimming shortened V by 5 bases and J by 5 bases, and 16 bases separated the two germline ends. The CDR3 has 15 residues. The CDR3 coding sequence is TGTGCCAGCAGTAGGGACCGTGCCGGAGATCAGCCCCAGCATTTT. Protein sequence: CASSRDRAGDQPQHF.

This clonotype was observed a few times. The chain employs TRBV2 and TRBJ1-1, with TRBD1 matching over 7 bases. V was clipped by 4 bases and J by 8 bases; unmatched bases: 7. The germline gives CDR1 SNHLY, CDR2 FYNNEI. CDR3 length: 13 amino acids. In DNA, the CDR3 is TGTGCCAGCAGTGGAGAGGGGGCAACGGAAGCTTTCTTT. This sequence encodes CASSGEGATEAFF.

The chain couples TRBV3-1 to TRBJ1-5; D not certain. Germline V gives CDR1 LGHDT, CDR2 YNNKEL (reference sequence). The CDR3 spans 12 residues. Trimming removed 2 bases from V and 3 bases from J, with 2 bases in between. Here the CDR3 DNA reads TGTGCCAGCAGCCAAAACAATCAGCCCCAGCATTTT. Its translation: CASSQNNQPQHF.

The table lists this clonotype with a few counts. The V and J genes are TRBV10-2 and TRBJ1-1; unclear D gene. Trimming left V 4 bases short and J 3 bases short, with 9 bases between. The CDR3 consists of 13 residues. Looked up from germline, CDR1 is WSHSY and CDR2 is SAAADI. For the CDR3, the DNA is TGCGCCAGCAGTGTGAGGGTAGACACTGAAGCTTTCTTT. Protein sequence: CASSVRVDTEAFF.

This clonotype showed up just a few times. This chain connects TRBV7-7 to TRBJ2-1; 9 positions agree with TRBD1. CDR3 length: 14 residues. CDR1 and CDR2 from the germline V gene are SSHAT and FNYEAQ (reference sequence). With V trimmed by 5 bases and J by 7 bases, 6 bases remained unmatched. CDR3 sequence: CASSAGQGGNEQFF. CDR3 nucleotides: TGTGCCAGCAGCGCGGGACAGGGTGGGAATGAGCAGTTCTTC.

The chain has TRBV11-2 and TRBJ2-1, with D possibly matching TRBD2 (7 bases). Per the germline V gene, CDR1 is SGHAT and CDR2 is FQNNGV. The CDR3 loop spans 18 amino acids. V dropped 2 bases and J dropped 0 bases, with 17 bases sitting between them. This chain's CDR3 is CASSLIMGEGGSYNEQFF. Here the CDR3 DNA reads TGTGCCAGCAGCTTAATAATGGGGGAGGGGGGCTCCTACAATGAGCAGTTCTTC.

This clonotype appeared a few times. J is TRBJ2-1 and V is TRBV7-2; the D gene is possibly TRBD2 (6 bases). The V gene lost 5 bases and the J gene lost 0 bases, with 17 bases spanning the gap. The CDR3 covers 17 residues. CDR1 and CDR2 from the germline V gene are SGHTA and FQGNSA. DNA for the CDR3: TGTGCCAGCAGCGTTCAGGGAGGAGCGAGCTCCTACAATGAGCAGTTCTTC. Translation: CASSVQGGASSYNEQFF.

The sample holds a few counts of this clonotype. This chain joins TRBV29-1 and TRBJ2-5, with 8 bases matching TRBD2. After removal of 8 bases from V and 4 bases from J, the junction contained 3 bases not matched to a gene. The germline V gene encodes CDR1 SQVTM and CDR2 ANQGSEA. The CDR3 spans 11 residues. The chain's CDR3 is CSLGRGETQYF. The DNA of the CDR3 is TGCAGCCTCGGGAGGGGAGAGACCCAGTACTTC.

This clonotype has a count of ten or more. The CDR3 region is CASSLGLAGGQGYEQYF. As DNA, the CDR3 is TGTGCCAGCAGCCTCGGACTAGCGGGAGGGCAGGGGTACGAGCAGTACTTC. The chain recombines TRBV7-2 with TRBJ2-7; 15 bases fit TRBD2. V shed 5 bases and J 4 bases; nucleotides not matched to a gene: 9. This CDR3 has 17 amino acids. Germline assignment: CDR1 SGHTA and CDR2 FQGNSA.

This sequence joins TRBV12-3 or TRBV12-4 and TRBJ2-3; D call uncertain. The CDR3 loop spans 15 amino acids. Trimming removed 3 bases at V and 6 bases at J, with 16 bases between. This CDR3 reads CASSFGPHISDTQYF. The CDR3 nucleotides read TGTGCCAGCAGTTTCGGTCCCCACATTAGCGATACGCAGTATTTT.

This chain uses TRBV24-1 with TRBJ2-1, with D possibly matching TRBD2 (6 bases). Deletions cut 4 bases from V and 8 bases from J, with 11 bases between. The CDR3 sequence is 13 residues long. The V gene's germline CDR1 is KGHDR and CDR2 SFDVKD. The CDR3 sequence is CATSESGSDEQFF. CDR3 nucleotide sequence: TGTGCCACCAGTGAATCCGGGAGCGATGAGCAGTTCTTC.

This rearrangement joins TRBV6-1 to TRBJ2-2, with 7 bases identical to TRBD2. The CDR3 covers 13 residues. Trimming removed 4 bases from V and 6 bases from J; junction bases left unmatched: 2. Germline V lookup: CDR1 MNHNS, CDR2 SASEGT. DNA for the CDR3: TGTGCCAGCAGTGCAGGACTAGCCGGGGAGCTGTTTTTT. The encoded protein is CASSAGLAGELFF.

The V gene is TRBV20-1, the J gene TRBJ2-2, with 8 bases matching TRBD2. The CDR3 runs 13 residues. V lost 0 bases, J lost 6 bases, and 0 bases stayed unmatched. Per germline, CDR1 DFQATT and CDR2 SNEGSKA (reference sequence). This chain's CDR3 is CSARETSAGELFF. DNA for the CDR3: TGCAGTGCTAGAGAGACTAGCGCCGGGGAGCTGTTTTTT.

In this sample, this clonotype turned up many times. V usage is TRBV5-1 and J usage is TRBJ2-2; D may be TRBD1 (5 bases). The CDR3 is 15 residues long. Trimming left V 0 bases short and J 4 bases short, with 10 bases between. Per the germline V gene, CDR1 is SGHRS and CDR2 is YFSETQ. In nucleotides, the CDR3 is TGCGCCAGCAGCTTGGAACCCACAGGCACCGGGGAGCTGTTTTTT. It is translated as CASSLEPTGTGELFF.

V usage is TRBV3-1 and J usage is TRBJ2-5, with 10 bases identical to TRBD2. Trimming removed 4 bases from V and 5 bases from J; junction bases left unmatched: 13. Germline V gene lookup returns CDR1 LGHDT and CDR2 YNNKEL (reference sequence). The CDR3 extends over 17 amino acids. The CDR3 reads CASSPRGLAGGGETQYF. The CDR3 DNA follows: TGTGCCAGCAGCCCACGAGGATTAGCGGGAGGTGGGGAGACCCAGTACTTC.

This clonotype was found a few times. A much larger clonotype is one base distant, so this may be a read error. The chain links TRBV11-2 to TRBJ2-1; D unclear. V was pared by 6 bases and J by 4 bases, with 4 bases between. Germline assignment: CDR1 SGHAT and CDR2 FQNNGV. The CDR3 sequence is 11 residues long. CDR3 DNA: TGTGCCAGCAGACAATACAATGAGCAGTTCTTC. The encoded protein is CASRQYNEQFF.

The rearrangement uses TRBV7-9 and TRBJ2-5; the match to TRBD1 covers 12 bases. Looked up from germline, CDR1 is SEHNR and CDR2 is FQNEAQ (reference sequence). The CDR3 is 15 amino acids. V gave up 4 bases and J gave up 1 base; unmatched junction bases: 1. The CDR3 nucleotides are TGTGCCAGCAGCTCGGGACAGGGGGCCCAAGAGACCCAGTACTTC. This translates into CASSSGQGAQETQYF. Full variable domain (outside the CDR3, taken from reference TRBV7-9 and TRBJ2-5): DTGVSQNPRHKITKRGQNVTFRCDPISEHNRLYWYRQTLGQGPEFLTYFQNEAQLEKSRLLSDRFSAERPKGSFSTLEIQRTEQGDSAMYLCASSSGQGAQETQYFGPGTRLLVL.

This chain uses TRBV19 with TRBJ2-3; perhaps TRBD1 as D (6 bases). CDR1 and CDR2 (germline): LNHDA, SQIVND (reference sequence). This CDR3 has 14 residues. The V end was cut by 3 bases, the J end by 6 bases, with 13 bases between. The CDR3 loop is CASSITDSEDTQYF. CDR3 coding DNA: TGTGCCAGTAGTATCACGGACAGCGAGGATACGCAGTATTTT.